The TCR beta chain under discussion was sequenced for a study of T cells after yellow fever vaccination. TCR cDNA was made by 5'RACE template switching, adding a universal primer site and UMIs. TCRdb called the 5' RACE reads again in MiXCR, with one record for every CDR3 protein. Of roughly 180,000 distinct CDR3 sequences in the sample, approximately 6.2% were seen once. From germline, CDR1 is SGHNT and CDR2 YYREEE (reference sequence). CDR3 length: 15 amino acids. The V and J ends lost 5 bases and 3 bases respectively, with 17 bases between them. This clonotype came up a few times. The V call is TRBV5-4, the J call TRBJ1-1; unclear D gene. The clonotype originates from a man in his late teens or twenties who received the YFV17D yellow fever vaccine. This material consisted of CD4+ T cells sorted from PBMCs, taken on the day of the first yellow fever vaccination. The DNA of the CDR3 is TGTGCCAGCAGAAAGCCGACGGGGTCGGACACTGAAGCTTTCTTT. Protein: CASRKPTGSDTEAFF.